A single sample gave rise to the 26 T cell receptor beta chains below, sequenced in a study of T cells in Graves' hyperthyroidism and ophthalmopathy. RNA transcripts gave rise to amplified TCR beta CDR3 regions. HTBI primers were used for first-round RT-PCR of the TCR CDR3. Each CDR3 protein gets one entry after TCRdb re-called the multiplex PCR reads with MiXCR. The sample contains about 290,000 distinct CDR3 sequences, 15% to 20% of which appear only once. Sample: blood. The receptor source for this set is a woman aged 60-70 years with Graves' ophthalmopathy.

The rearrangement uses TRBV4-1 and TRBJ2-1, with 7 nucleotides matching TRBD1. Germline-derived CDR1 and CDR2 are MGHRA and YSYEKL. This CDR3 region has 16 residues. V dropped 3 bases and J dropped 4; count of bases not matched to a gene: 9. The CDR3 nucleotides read TGCGCCAGCAGCCAGGAGACAGGGACGTTTTACAATGAGCAGTTCTTC. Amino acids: CASSQETGTFYNEQFF.

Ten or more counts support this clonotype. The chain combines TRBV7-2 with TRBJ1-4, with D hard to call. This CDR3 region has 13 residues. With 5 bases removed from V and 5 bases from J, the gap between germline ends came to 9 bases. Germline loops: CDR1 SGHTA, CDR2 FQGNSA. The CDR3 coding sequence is TGTGCCAGCAGCCGCGAGAGGAATGAAAAACTGTTTTTT. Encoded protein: CASSRERNEKLFF. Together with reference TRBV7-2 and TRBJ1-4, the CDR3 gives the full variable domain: GAGVSQSPSNKVTEKGKDVELRCDPISGHTALYWYRQSLGQGLEFLIYFQGNSAPDKSGLPSDRFSAERTGGSVSTLTIQRTQQEDSAVYLCASSRERNEKLFFGSGTQLSVL.

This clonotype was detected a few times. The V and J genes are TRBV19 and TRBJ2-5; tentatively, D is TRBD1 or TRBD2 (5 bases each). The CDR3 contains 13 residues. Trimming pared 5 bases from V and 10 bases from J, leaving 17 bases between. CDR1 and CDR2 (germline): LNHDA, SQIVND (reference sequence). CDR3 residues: CASSARDALLQYF. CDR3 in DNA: TGTGCCAGTAGTGCCAGGGACGCTCTCCTCCAGTACTTC.

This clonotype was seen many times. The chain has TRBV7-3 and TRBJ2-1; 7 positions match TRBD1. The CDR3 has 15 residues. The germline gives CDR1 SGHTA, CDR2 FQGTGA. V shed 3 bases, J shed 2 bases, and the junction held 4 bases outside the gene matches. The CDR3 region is CASSFDRAAYNEQFF. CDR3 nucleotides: TGTGCCAGCAGCTTCGACAGGGCTGCCTACAATGAGCAGTTCTTC.

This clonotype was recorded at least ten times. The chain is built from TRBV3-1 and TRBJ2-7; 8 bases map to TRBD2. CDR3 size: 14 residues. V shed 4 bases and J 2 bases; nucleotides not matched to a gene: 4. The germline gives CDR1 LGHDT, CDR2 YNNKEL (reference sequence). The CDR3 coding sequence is TGTGCCAGCAGCCCTGATAGCGGGACCTACGAGCAGTACTTC. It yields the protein CASSPDSGTYEQYF.

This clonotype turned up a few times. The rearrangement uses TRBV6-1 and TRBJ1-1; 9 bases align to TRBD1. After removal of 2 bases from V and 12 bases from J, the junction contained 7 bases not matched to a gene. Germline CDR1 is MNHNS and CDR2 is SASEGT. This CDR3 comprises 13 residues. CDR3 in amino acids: CASSELGTGPTFF. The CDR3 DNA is TGTGCCAGCAGTGAATTGGGGACAGGGCCGACTTTCTTT.

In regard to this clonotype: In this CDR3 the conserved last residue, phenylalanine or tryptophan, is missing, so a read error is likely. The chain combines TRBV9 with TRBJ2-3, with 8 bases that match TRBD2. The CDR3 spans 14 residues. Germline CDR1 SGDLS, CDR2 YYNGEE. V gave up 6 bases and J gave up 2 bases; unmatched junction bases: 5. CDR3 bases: TGTGCCAGCAACCGGGGGGGGACCACAGATACGCAGTATTCT. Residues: CASNRGGTTDTQYS.

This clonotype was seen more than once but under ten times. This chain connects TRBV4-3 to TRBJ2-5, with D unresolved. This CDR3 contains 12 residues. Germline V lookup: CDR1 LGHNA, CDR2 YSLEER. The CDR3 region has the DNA TGCTCCATCATCCCTCCTCTCAAGACCCAGTACTTC. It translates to CSIIPPLKTQYF.

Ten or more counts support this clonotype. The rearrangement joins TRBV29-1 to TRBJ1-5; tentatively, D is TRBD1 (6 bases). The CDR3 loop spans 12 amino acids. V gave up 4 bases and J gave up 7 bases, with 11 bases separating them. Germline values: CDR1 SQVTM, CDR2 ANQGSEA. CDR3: CSVGAQGQPQHF. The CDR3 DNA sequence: TGCAGCGTTGGGGCCCAGGGGCAGCCCCAGCATTTT.

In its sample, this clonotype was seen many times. For the CDR3, the DNA is TGTGCCAGTAGTACAGGACAGGGGTACACTGAAGCTTTCTTT. The encoded protein is CASSTGQGYTEAFF. The V call is TRBV19, the J call TRBJ1-1; 9 nucleotides align to TRBD1. This CDR3 has 14 amino acids. V was clipped by 4 bases and J by 3 bases; unmatched bases: 3. Germline values: CDR1 LNHDA, CDR2 SQIVND (reference sequence).

CDR3 in amino acids: CASSLVGTSIEKLFF. CDR3 DNA: TGCGCCAGCAGCTTGGTTGGGACATCGATTGAAAAACTGTTTTTT. This chain links TRBV5-1 with TRBJ1-4; D perhaps matches TRBD1 (6 bases). V was clipped by 0 bases and J by 7 bases, with 13 bases between them. Germline loops: CDR1 SGHRS, CDR2 YFSETQ. This CDR3 is 15 amino acids long.

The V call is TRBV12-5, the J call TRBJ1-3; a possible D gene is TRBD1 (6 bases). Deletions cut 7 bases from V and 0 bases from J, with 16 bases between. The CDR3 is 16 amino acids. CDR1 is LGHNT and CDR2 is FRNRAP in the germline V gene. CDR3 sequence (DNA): TGTGCTAGTGCGGCAGGAGGGGGACGCTCTGGAAACACCATATATTTT. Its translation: CASAAGGGRSGNTIYF. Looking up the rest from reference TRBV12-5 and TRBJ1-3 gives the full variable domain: DARVTQTPRHKVTEMGQEVTMRCQPILGHNTVFWYRQTMMQGLELLAYFRNRAPLDDSGMPKDRFSAEMPDATLATLKIQPSEPRDSAVYFCASAAGGGRSGNTIYFGEGSWLTVV.

This CDR3 is CATSDDTQGYEQYF. In DNA form, the CDR3 reads TGTGCCACCAGTGATGATACACAGGGATACGAGCAGTACTTC. The chain recombines TRBV24-1 with TRBJ2-7, with D perhaps matching TRBD1 (6 bases). V lost 3 bases and J lost 4, with 12 bases in between. Germline V lookup: CDR1 KGHDR, CDR2 SFDVKD. The CDR3 runs to 14 residues.

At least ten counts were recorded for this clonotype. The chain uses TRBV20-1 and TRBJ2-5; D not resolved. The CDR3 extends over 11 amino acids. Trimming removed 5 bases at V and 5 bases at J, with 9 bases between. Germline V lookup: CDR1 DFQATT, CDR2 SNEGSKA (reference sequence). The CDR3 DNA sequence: TGCAGTGCTCGACCCCGGGAGACCCAGTACTTC. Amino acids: CSARPRETQYF.

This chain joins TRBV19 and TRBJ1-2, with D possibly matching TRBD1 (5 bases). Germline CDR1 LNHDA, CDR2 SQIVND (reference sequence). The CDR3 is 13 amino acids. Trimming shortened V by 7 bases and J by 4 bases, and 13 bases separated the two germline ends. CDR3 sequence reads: CASTPGYSYGYTF. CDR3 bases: TGTGCCAGTACCCCAGGGTACTCCTATGGCTACACCTTC.

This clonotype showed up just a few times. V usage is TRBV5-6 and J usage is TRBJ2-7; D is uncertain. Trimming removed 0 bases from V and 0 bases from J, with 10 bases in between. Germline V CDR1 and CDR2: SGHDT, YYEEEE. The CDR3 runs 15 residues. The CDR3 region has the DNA TGTGCCAGCAGCTTGGTGGGCCCAGACTCCTACGAGCAGTACTTC. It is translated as CASSLVGPDSYEQYF.

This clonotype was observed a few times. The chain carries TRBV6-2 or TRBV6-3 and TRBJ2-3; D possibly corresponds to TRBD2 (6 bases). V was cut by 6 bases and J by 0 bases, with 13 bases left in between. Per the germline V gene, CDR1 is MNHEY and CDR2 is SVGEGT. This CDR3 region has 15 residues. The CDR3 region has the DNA TGTGCCAGCAGCCCGGGGACTTTGAGCACAGATACGCAGTATTTT. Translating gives CASSPGTLSTDTQYF.

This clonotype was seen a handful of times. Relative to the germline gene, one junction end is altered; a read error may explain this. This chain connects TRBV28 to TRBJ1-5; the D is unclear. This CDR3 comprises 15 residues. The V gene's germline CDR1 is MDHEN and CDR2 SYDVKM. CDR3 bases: TGTGCCATCAGTGAAGGATTTTCGAGCAATCAGCCCCAGCATTTT. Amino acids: CAISEGFSSNQPQHF.

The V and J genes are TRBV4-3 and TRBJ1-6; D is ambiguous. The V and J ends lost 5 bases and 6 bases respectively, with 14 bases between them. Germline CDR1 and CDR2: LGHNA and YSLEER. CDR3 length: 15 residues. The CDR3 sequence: CASSTRTACNSPLHF. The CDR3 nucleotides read TGCGCCAGCAGCACCCGGACGGCATGTAATTCACCCCTCCACTTT.

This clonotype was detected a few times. CDR3 nucleotides: TGCGCCAGCAGCCCCATGACAGTTATAGATGAGCAGTTCTTC. It translates to CASSPMTVIDEQFF. The genes are TRBV4-1 and TRBJ2-1; D is perhaps TRBD1 (5 bases). Per germline, CDR1 MGHRA and CDR2 YSYEKL. Trimming removed 4 bases at V and 8 bases at J, with 15 bases between. This CDR3 spans 14 amino acids.

CDR3 coding DNA: TGTGCCACCAGTGACCGGGGGACAACCAGCTCCTACAATGAGCAGTTCTTC. Its protein is CATSDRGTTSSYNEQFF. The chain has TRBV24-1 and TRBJ2-1, with D tentatively TRBD1 or TRBD2 (6 bases each). V was pared by 4 bases and J by 0 bases, with 15 bases between. Germline V gene lookup returns CDR1 KGHDR and CDR2 SFDVKD. The CDR3 totals 17 residues.

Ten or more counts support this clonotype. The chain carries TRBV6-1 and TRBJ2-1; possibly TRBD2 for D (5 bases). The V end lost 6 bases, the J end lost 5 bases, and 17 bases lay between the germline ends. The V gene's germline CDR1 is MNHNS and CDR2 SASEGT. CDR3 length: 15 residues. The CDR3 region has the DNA TGTGCCAGCAGACCCCCGGGAAACCGGGACAATGAGCAGTTCTTC. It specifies CASRPPGNRDNEQFF.

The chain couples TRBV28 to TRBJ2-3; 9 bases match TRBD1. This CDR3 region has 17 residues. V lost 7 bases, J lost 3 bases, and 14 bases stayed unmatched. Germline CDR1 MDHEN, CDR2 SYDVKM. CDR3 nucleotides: TGTGCCAGCACCGCGAACAGGGGGGGACAGGGAACAGATACGCAGTATTTT. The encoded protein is CASTANRGGQGTDTQYF.

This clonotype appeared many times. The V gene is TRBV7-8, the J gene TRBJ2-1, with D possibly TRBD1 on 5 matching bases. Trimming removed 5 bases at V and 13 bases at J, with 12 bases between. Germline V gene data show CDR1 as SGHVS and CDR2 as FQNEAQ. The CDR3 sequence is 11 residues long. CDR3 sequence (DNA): TGTGCCAGCAGCCCAGGGCCTCTCCAGTTCTTC. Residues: CASSPGPLQFF.

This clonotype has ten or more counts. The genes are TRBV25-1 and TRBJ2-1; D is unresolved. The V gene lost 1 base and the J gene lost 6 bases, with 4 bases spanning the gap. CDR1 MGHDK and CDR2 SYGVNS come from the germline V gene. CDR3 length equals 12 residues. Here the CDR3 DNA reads TGTGCCAGCAGTGAATTTATCAATGAGCAGTTCTTC. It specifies CASSEFINEQFF.

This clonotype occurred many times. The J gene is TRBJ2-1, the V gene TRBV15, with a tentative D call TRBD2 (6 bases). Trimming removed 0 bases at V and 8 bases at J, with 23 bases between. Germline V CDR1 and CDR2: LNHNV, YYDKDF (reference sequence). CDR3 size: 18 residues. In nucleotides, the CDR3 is TGTGCCACCAGCAGAGATCTTTTCGTCGGAGGGCAGGTAGATGAGCAGTTCTTC. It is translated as CATSRDLFVGGQVDEQFF.